These T cell receptor beta chains were read from a single sample in a study of blood T cell repertoires in COVID-19. The protocol was immunoSEQ multiplex PCR, while the TCRdb copy is restricted to in-frame clones and leaves out a portion. The sample contains about 200,000 clones, about 88% of which appear only once. Sequenced material: PBMCs or T cells enriched from blood (not recorded which). The receptors stem from a woman aged 30 to 39 who had been exposed to COVID-19. CDR3s include the opening cysteine and the closing phenylalanine or tryptophan. The D gene is left open where the match is weak. The listing skips clone size in some rows; elsewhere it reads once, few, many or a size class.

J,D,size,V,CDR3,DNA
TRBJ1-6,TRBD1,.,TRBV9,CASSEGTGGINSPLHF,TGTGCCAGCAGCGAGGGTACAGGGGGGATCAATTCACCCCTCCACTTT
TRBJ2-3,.,.,TRBV7-7,CASSRGRNTDTQYF,TGTGCCAGCAGCCGGGGGAGAAACACAGATACGCAGTATTTT
TRBJ2-7,.,.,TRBV28,CASSSSSGTSYEQYF,TGTGCCAGCAGTTCTTCTTCCGGGACAAGCTACGAGCAGTACTTC
TRBJ1-2,.,.,TRBV27,CASRRGLGYGYTF,TGTGCCAGCAGGCGAGGGTTGGGCTATGGCTACACCTTC
TRBJ1-2,TRBD1,.,TRBV5-1,CASRGTGGMYGYTF,TGCGCCAGCAGGGGGACAGGGGGCATGTATGGCTACACCTTC
TRBJ1-4,.,.,TRBV10-3,CAISDSTATNEKLFF,TGTGCCATCAGTGATTCGACAGCAACTAATGAAAAACTGTTTTTT
TRBJ2-1,.,.,TRBV2,CASPLVLCHEQFF,TGTGCCAGCCCTTTGGTACTCTGCCATGAGCAGTTCTTC
TRBJ1-5,.,.,TRBV5-1,CASSESSNQPQHF,TGCGCCAGCAGCGAGAGTAGCAATCAGCCCCAGCATTTT
TRBJ1-1,TRBD1,.,TRBV6-5,CASRGQGAGDTEAFF,TGTGCCAGCCGAGGGCAGGGGGCTGGAGACACTGAAGCTTTCTTT
TRBJ1-5,.,.,TRBV11-2,CASSLESGKNQPQHF,TGTGCCAGCAGCCTAGAAAGCGGGAAGAATCAGCCCCAGCATTTT
TRBJ1-2,.,.,TRBV12-3/TRBV12-4,CASSFSGEEGYTF,TGTGCCAGCAGTTTCTCCGGGGAGGAGGGCTACACCTTC
TRBJ1-5,TRBD1,.,TRBV2,CASRQGNSNQPQHF,TGTGCCAGCCGACAGGGGAATAGCAATCAGCCCCAGCATTTT
TRBJ2-7,TRBD1,.,TRBV5-1,CASSYEGGFPYEQYF,TGCGCCAGCAGCTACGAAGGGGGCTTCCCCTACGAGCAGTACTTC
TRBJ2-7,TRBD1,.,TRBV4-2,CASSQEKGQGPYEQYF,TGTGCCAGCAGCCAAGAAAAGGGACAGGGGCCGTACGAGCAGTACTTC
TRBJ2-5,TRBD2,.,TRBV3-1/TRBV3-2,CASSAISGGAETQYF,TGTGCCAGCAGCGCGATTAGCGGGGGGGCGGAGACCCAGTACTTC
TRBJ2-5,.,.,TRBV6-1,CASSEGGPQETQYF,TGTGCCAGCAGTGAAGGGGGGCCCCAAGAGACCCAGTACTTC
TRBJ2-3,TRBD1,few,TRBV11-3,CASSLDGQGSGTDTQYF,TGTGCCAGCAGCTTAGACGGACAGGGGTCGGGCACAGATACGCAGTATTTT
TRBJ1-2,TRBD1,.,TRBV19,CASSRQGTNYGYTF,TGTGCCAGTAGTAGACAGGGCACAAACTATGGCTACACCTTC
TRBJ2-1,TRBD2,.,TRBV5-4,CASSYLTSGGNEQFF,TGTGCCAGCAGCTACCTGACTAGCGGGGGGAATGAGCAGTTCTTC
TRBJ1-1,.,.,TRBV5-1,CASSLEQGSTEAFF,TGCGCCAGCAGCTTGGAGCAGGGGAGTACTGAAGCTTTCTTT
TRBJ1-4,TRBD1,.,TRBV25-1,CASSDRDRGEKLFF,TGTGCCAGCAGTGACCGGGACAGGGGGGAAAAACTGTTTTTT
TRBJ1-2,TRBD1,.,TRBV4-2,CASSQDTGGQWLNYGYTF,TGTGCCAGCAGCCAAGACACAGGGGGCCAATGGCTTAACTATGGCTACACCTTC
TRBJ1-3,.,.,TRBV7-2,CASSRGDVGNTIYF,TGTGCCAGCAGCCGGGGGGACGTGGGAAACACCATATATTTT
TRBJ2-2,TRBD1,few,TRBV24-1,CATEVTGGRTGELFF,TGTGCCACCGAAGTAACAGGGGGACGAACCGGGGAGCTGTTTTTT
TRBJ2-6,TRBD1,few,TRBV12-5,CASGLVRDRGTQSGANVLTF,TGTGCTAGTGGTTTGGTCCGGGACAGGGGGACACAATCTGGGGCCAACGTCCTGACTTTC
TRBJ1-2,TRBD1,.,TRBV2,CASSGTGMVYGYTF,TGTGCCAGCAGTGGGACAGGGATGGTCTATGGCTACACCTTC
TRBJ2-1,.,.,TRBV19,CASTRRDGNEQFF,TGTGCCAGCACCCGGAGGGATGGCAATGAGCAGTTCTTC
TRBJ2-2,TRBD2,.,TRBV19,CASSVLAGGPSGELFF,TGTGCCAGTAGTGTACTAGCGGGGGGGCCTTCCGGGGAGCTGTTTTTT
TRBJ1-1,.,.,TRBV27,CASSLGVAYTEAFF,TGTGCCAGCAGCCTAGGGGTTGCGTACACTGAAGCTTTCTTT
TRBJ2-3,.,.,TRBV7-2,CASSRDNTDTQYF,TGTGCCAGCAGTCGGGATAACACAGATACGCAGTATTTT
TRBJ1-1,.,once,TRBV20-1,CSANRNTEAFF,TGCAGTGCGAACAGGAACACTGAAGCTTTCTTT
TRBJ1-2,TRBD1,.,TRBV18,CASSPPPGQGNYGYTF,TGTGCCAGCTCACCCCCTCCGGGACAGGGGAACTATGGCTACACCTTC
TRBJ1-5,TRBD1,.,TRBV10-3,CAISSGGDQPQHF,TGTGCCATCAGTTCAGGGGGAGATCAGCCCCAGCATTTT
TRBJ1-1,.,.,TRBV10-2,CASSERGTEAFF,TGCGCCAGCAGTGAACGGGGCACTGAAGCTTTCTTT
TRBJ1-1,TRBD1,.,TRBV18,CASSLTGVGEAFF,TGTGCCAGCTCACTGACAGGGGTCGGTGAAGCTTTCTTT
TRBJ2-3,TRBD2,few,TRBV19,CASLAGGTDTQYF,TGTGCCAGTTTAGCGGGGGGGACAGATACGCAGTATTTT
TRBJ2-7,TRBD1,.,TRBV11-2,CASSYWTGSEQYF,TGTGCCAGCAGCTACTGGACAGGGAGCGAGCAGTACTTC
TRBJ1-3,.,.,TRBV18,CASSPGGAGNTIYF,TGTGCCAGCTCACCAGGAGGGGCTGGAAACACCATATATTTT
TRBJ2-1,.,.,TRBV29-1,CSVDPGTAPYNEQFF,TGCAGCGTTGATCCGGGGACTGCTCCCTACAATGAGCAGTTCTTC
TRBJ1-1,.,.,TRBV10-3,CAISNTGSAFF,TGTGCCATCAGTAATACAGGCTCAGCTTTCTTT
TRBJ1-1,TRBD1,.,TRBV10-3,CAIHEGADNTEAFF,TGTGCCATCCACGAGGGGGCGGACAACACTGAAGCTTTCTTT
TRBJ1-6,.,.,TRBV30,CAWTGARNSPLHF,TGTGCCTGGACAGGGGCCAGGAATTCACCCCTCCACTTT
TRBJ2-2,.,few,TRBV19,CASTGGTAGELFF,TGTGCCAGTACTGGCGGGACAGCCGGGGAGCTGTTTTTT
TRBJ1-1,.,.,TRBV25-1,CASSEYEWAGVAFF,TGTGCCAGCAGTGAATACGAATGGGCGGGGGTTGCTTTCTTT
TRBJ1-1,TRBD1,.,TRBV6-2/TRBV6-3,CASSFSDRGLGAMNTEAFF,TGTGCCAGCAGTTTCTCGGACAGGGGCCTTGGGGCCATGAACACTGAAGCTTTCTTT
TRBJ1-2,.,.,TRBV12-3/TRBV12-4,CASSFNRRGYTF,TGTGCCAGCAGTTTCAACAGGCGGGGCTACACCTTC
TRBJ2-3,TRBD2,.,TRBV2,CASRSGGAGVDTQYF,TGTGCCAGCAGAAGCGGGGGGGCCGGGGTAGATACGCAGTATTTT